This T cell receptor (beta chain) was recorded in a study of blood T cell repertoires in COVID-19. The wider study: Collection of acute and convalescent COVID-19 samples took place in the United States, Italy and Spain. Sources were T cells, B-cell-depleted T cells, or PBMCs; the material itself was cDNA or gDNA.

The germline gives CDR1 LGHDT, CDR2 YNNKEL (reference sequence). Trimming removed 1 base from V and 6 bases from J, with 17 bases in between. This CDR3 region has 16 residues. TCRdb's copy holds only in-frame clones and misses some; the assay was immunoSEQ multiplex PCR. The sample shows over 200,000 clones, roughly 80% of them seen only once. The chain has TRBV3-1 (or the pseudogene TRBV3-2) and TRBJ2-3; possibly TRBD1 for D (7 bases). Sequencing was done on a sample of peripheral blood. This sequence originates from a human donor in a cohort sampled during active COVID-19. The CDR3 is CASSQVGQVRGDTQYF. The CDR3 region has the DNA TGTGCCAGCAGCCAAGTAGGACAGGTCCGGGGGGATACGCAGTATTTT.